This T cell receptor (beta chain) is from a study of identical twins. Study-level findings and limits: Analyses of zero insertions could be partly confounded by invariant MAIT and iNKT cells.

The V gene's germline CDR1 is DFQATT and CDR2 SNEGSKA (reference sequence). The CDR3 consists of 11 residues. Trimming pared 5 bases from V and 4 bases from J, leaving 7 bases between. Each CDR3 protein gets one entry after TCRdb re-called the 5' RACE reads with MiXCR. The data hold 600,000 to 800,000 distinct CDR3 sequences, with 21% observed a single time. In this sample, this clonotype turned up many times. Its antigen is still unknown. A further study also used this sample, focusing on T cells expressing NK-cell markers. That source notes: Dominant NKG2C+ clonotypes were found to form about 1.0-7.5% of CD8+ T cells in about six donors. A handful of donors showed these clonotypes also leading the CD3+CD56-NKG2C+ fraction.

The chain recombines TRBV20-1 with TRBJ2-3; D uncertain. This clonotype was sampled from a woman aged 18-29 years in good health. Material: PBMCs. The CDR3 nucleotides are TGCAGTGCTCGGCTAGCAGATACGCAGTATTTT. Its protein is CSARLADTQYF.